These 8 T cell receptor beta chains originate from one sample sequenced in a study of blood T cells in healthy people across ages (dated by TCRdb to about 2015). The method behind the library was 5' RACE. TCRdb shows the sequencer as Illumina HiSeq 2500. A second PCR of roughly 7 to 11 cycles was performed with a sample-barcoded 5' primer and a J-beta primer mix. In-frame beta chains were kept once TCRdb had trimmed the public reads at Q25 with fastp and called clones with MiXCR. Rows merge per CDR3 protein into single entries with the most common DNA and genes. The sample table contains about 640,000 distinct CDR3 sequences; only one count was recorded for around 54% of them. 30% to 45% of the sample lies in the top ten. The sequenced sample consisted of blood. The receptors here all came from a man in his 60s in good health.

The V and J genes are TRBV3-1 and TRBJ1-2; D gene unclear. The length of the CDR3 is 14 residues. Germline assignment: CDR1 LGHDT and CDR2 YNNKEL (reference sequence). The V gene lost 4 bases and the J gene lost 5 bases, with 14 bases spanning the gap. The CDR3 DNA is TGTGCCAGCAGCCCGGCGCGGGGTGAATATGGCTACACCTTC. This gives the protein CASSPARGEYGYTF.

A few counts support this clonotype. The rearrangement links TRBV7-9 to TRBJ1-2; no clear D. The germline gives CDR1 SEHNR, CDR2 FQNEAQ (reference sequence). V was cut by 6 bases and J by 4 bases, with 18 bases left in between. The CDR3 is made up of 15 amino acids. For the CDR3, the DNA is TGTGCCAGCAGTCCTGGAGTTGGGTCCGTCTATGGCTACACCTTC. Amino acid sequence: CASSPGVGSVYGYTF.

The chain joins TRBV7-2 to TRBJ1-6, with TRBD1 matching 7 bases. Trimming removed 0 bases from V and 7 bases from J; junction bases left unmatched: 6. The CDR3 is 16 residues long. The V gene's germline CDR1 is SGHTA and CDR2 FQGNSA. The CDR3 coding sequence is TGTGCCAGCAGCTTAGCCGGACAGGCGACAAATTCACCCCTCCACTTT. Protein product: CASSLAGQATNSPLHF.

At least ten counts were recorded for this clonotype. The chain recombines TRBV9 with TRBJ2-5, with D perhaps matching TRBD1 or TRBD2 (5 bases each). The CDR3 is made up of 16 amino acids. Germline-derived CDR1 and CDR2 are SGDLS and YYNGEE. Trimming removed 4 bases at V and 4 bases at J, with 20 bases between. CDR3 in DNA: TGTGCCAGCAGCCCAACCGGGACCCCCGAGACAGAGACCCAGTACTTC. Its translation: CASSPTGTPETETQYF.

This clonotype appeared once. The V gene is TRBV11-2, the J gene TRBJ2-7; D might be TRBD1 (6 bases). This CDR3 comprises 16 residues. Trimming stripped 6 bases from V and 0 bases from J, with 18 bases between. Germline V gene data show CDR1 as SGHAT and CDR2 as FQNNGV. CDR3 DNA sequence: TGTGCCAGCAGACCTTCGGACAGAGATTTCTCCTACGAGCAGTACTTC. It translates to CASRPSDRDFSYEQYF.

The rearrangement joins TRBV18 to TRBJ1-5; no firm D call. Trimming removed 1 base from V and 0 bases from J, with 10 bases in between. The germline gives CDR1 KGHSH, CDR2 LQKENI. This CDR3 has 16 amino acids. The CDR3 DNA reads TGTGCCAGCTCACCACGTTCAGTCAATAGCAATCAGCCCCAGCATTTT. Translation gives CASSPRSVNSNQPQHF.

This clonotype occurred a few times. The V and J genes are TRBV5-5 and TRBJ2-7; D possibly matches TRBD1 or TRBD2 (5 bases each). The CDR3 runs 16 residues. Germline-derived CDR1 and CDR2 are SGHKS and YYEKEE (reference sequence). Trimming shortened V by 5 bases and J by 6 bases, and 24 bases separated the two germline ends. CDR3 nucleotides: TGTGCCAGCAGGGCTGACACAGCCCGAGAGAGGGGCGAGCAGTACTTC. This sequence encodes CASRADTARERGEQYF. Drawing the rest from reference TRBV5-5 and TRBJ2-7, the complete variable domain is DAGVTQSPTHLIKTRGQQVTLRCSPISGHKSVSWYQQVLGQGPQFIFQYYEKEERGRGNFPDRFSARQFPNYSSELNVNALLLGDSALYLCASRADTARERGEQYFGPGTRLTVT.

This clonotype occurred a few times. The rearrangement links TRBV5-1 to TRBJ2-1; 9 bases are a match to TRBD2. In germline, CDR1 is SGHRS, CDR2 YFSETQ. The length of the CDR3 is 16 residues. With V trimmed by 4 bases and J by 5 bases, 10 bases remained unmatched. CDR3 residues: CASSPDVASGNNEQFF. CDR3 bases: TGCGCCAGCAGCCCCGATGTGGCTAGCGGGAACAATGAGCAGTTCTTC.